The sample holds a few counts of the clone carrying this T cell receptor (beta chain). Its antigen is not known. The data were taken from a study of T-cell reconstitution after alpha-beta-depleted transplantation in children. Unique molecular identifiers featured in how the TCRbeta library was prepared. TCRdb re-analysed the PCR reads in MiXCR, keeping a single row per CDR3 protein. The top ten clones hold under 35% of a sample with some 110,000 distinct CDR3 sequences, approximately 10% of them seen once. Study results and limitations: The authors attributed T-cell counts and diversity one year after transplant mostly to newly produced T cells. By about two months after transplant, alpha-beta T cells reportedly arose from several hundred graft clones that had expanded. From surviving recipient T cells and thymic progenitors came the high day-60 TCRbeta diversity observed in some patients.

The CDR3 runs 12 residues. CDR1 and CDR2 (germline): DFQATT, SNEGSKA (reference sequence). The ends lost 3 bases at V and 3 bases at J; junction bases unmatched: 0. This rearrangement joins TRBV20-1 to TRBJ2-7, with 9 bases matching TRBD1. This TCR derives from a boy aged 2 to 9 with acute lymphoblastic leukemia, due to receive a stem cell transplant. Specimen: PBMCs, collected before TCRalphabeta/CD19-depleted stem cell transplant. CDR3 in amino acids: CSARTGGYEQYF. The CDR3 DNA sequence: TGCAGTGCTAGGACAGGGGGCTACGAGCAGTACTTC.